What follows are 2 T cell receptor beta chains derived from one specimen sequenced in a study of CD8+ T cells in alopecia areata. Treatment of the sample: oral pan-JAK inhibitor, 5-10 mg twice daily. RNA was isolated and reverse transcribed to cDNA, the sequencing template. TCRdb keeps only in-frame clones here, not all; method: immunoSEQ multiplex PCR. Of about 120,000 clones detected, about 50% appear once; the ten largest clones hold 0.46%. The source material was CD4+ T cells sorted from blood, sampled at week 4, from a patient treated with tofacitinib. All receptors come from a human donor with alopecia areata.

This clone came up a few times. This chain links TRBV23-1 with TRBJ2-2, with 7 positions matching TRBD1. TRBV23-1 is identified as an open reading frame with a role that is uncertain. V shed 0 bases, J shed 4 bases, and the junction held 8 bases outside the gene matches. This CDR3 spans 17 amino acids. CDR3 region: CASSQSDRDGLTGELFF. The CDR3 bases are TGCGCCAGCAGTCAATCAGACAGGGACGGGCTCACCGGGGAGCTGTTTTTT.

The genes are TRBV25-1 and TRBJ1-1; D unclear. The CDR3 has 16 amino acids. Germline-derived CDR1 and CDR2 are MGHDK and SYGVNS. Trimming left V 0 bases short and J 2 bases short, with 13 bases between. The CDR3 DNA reads TGTGCCAGCAGTGAATACCGGAACTCGGGTAACACTGAAGCTTTCTTT. Its protein product is CASSEYRNSGNTEAFF.